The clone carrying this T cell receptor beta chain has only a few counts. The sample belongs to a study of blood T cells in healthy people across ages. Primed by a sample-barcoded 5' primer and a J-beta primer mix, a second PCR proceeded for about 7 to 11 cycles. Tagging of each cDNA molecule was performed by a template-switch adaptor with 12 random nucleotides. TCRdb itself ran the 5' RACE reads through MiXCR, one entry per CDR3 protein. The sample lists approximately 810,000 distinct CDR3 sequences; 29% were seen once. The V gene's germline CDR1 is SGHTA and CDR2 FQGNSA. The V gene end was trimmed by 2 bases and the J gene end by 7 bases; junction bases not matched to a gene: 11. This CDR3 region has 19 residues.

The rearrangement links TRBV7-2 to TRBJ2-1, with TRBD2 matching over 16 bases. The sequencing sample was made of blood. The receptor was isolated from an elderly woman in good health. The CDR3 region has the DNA TGTGCCAGCAGCTTACTACCGGGACTAGCGGGGGGGTCTGGAAATGAGCAGTTCTTC. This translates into CASSLLPGLAGGSGNEQFF.